Below, 14 T cell receptor beta chains from the same sample are listed, as sequenced in a study of blood T cell repertoires in COVID-19. Profiled with immunoSEQ multiplex PCR; TCRdb holds only in-frame clones, not every one. The data show approximately 60,000 clones, with 82% seen just once and around a fifth held by the top ten. Sequencing was done on a sample of peripheral blood. Receptors were obtained from a woman aged 55-69 years with acute or convalescent COVID-19.

The V gene is TRBV24-1, the J gene TRBJ1-5; D is possibly TRBD1 (5 bases). Germline values: CDR1 KGHDR, CDR2 SFDVKD. This CDR3 has 16 amino acids. With 4 bases removed from V and 4 bases from J, the gap between germline ends came to 16 bases. The CDR3 DNA is TGTGCCACCAGTGAGCCCCCGGGGGGAGAAAATCAGCCCCAGCATTTT. It is translated as CATSEPPGGENQPQHF.

This clone was counted a few times. The chain carries TRBV24-1 and TRBJ2-1; 15 bases map to TRBD2. V was clipped by 4 bases and J by 11 bases; unmatched bases: 11. Per germline, CDR1 KGHDR and CDR2 SFDVKD. This CDR3 comprises 17 residues. The CDR3 nucleotides are TGTGCCACCAGTGACCCTGGACTAGCGGGGGGGCCCCGAAAGCAGTTCTTC. Its protein is CATSDPGLAGGPRKQFF.

The genes are TRBV19 and TRBJ1-6; 10 nucleotides line up with TRBD1. The trim removed 6 bases at V and 4 bases at J, leaving 9 bases unmatched. The length of the CDR3 is 17 residues. In germline, CDR1 is LNHDA, CDR2 SQIVND (reference sequence). CDR3 amino acids: CASSHHRDRGYNSPLHF. The CDR3 bases are TGTGCCAGTAGCCACCACCGGGACAGGGGATATAATTCACCCCTCCACTTT.

V gene TRBV5-1 combines with J gene TRBJ2-7; the D gene is possibly TRBD1 (6 bases). Germline CDR1 reads SGHRS; CDR2 reads YFSETQ. This CDR3 comprises 14 residues. V gave up 4 bases and J gave up 2 bases, with 13 bases separating them. The DNA of the CDR3 is TGCGCCAGCAGCGGAAGGGACAAGACCTACGAGCAGTACTTC. Its protein product is CASSGRDKTYEQYF.

The genes are TRBV6-2 or TRBV6-3 and TRBJ2-1, with 12 positions matching TRBD2. V shed 0 bases, J shed 1 base, and the junction held 7 bases outside the gene matches. The CDR3 spans 19 residues. Germline V CDR1 and CDR2: MNHEY, SVGEGT. The CDR3 DNA follows: TGTGCCAGCAGTTACTCGAGGTTAACTAGCGGGGGGTCCTACAATGAGCAGTTCTTC. Protein sequence: CASSYSRLTSGGSYNEQFF.

This chain joins TRBV11-3 and TRBJ2-3; 14 bases fit TRBD2. CDR3 length: 16 amino acids. Losses at the gene ends were 5 bases for V and 4 bases for J; bases not matched to a gene: 5. The germline V gene has CDR1 SGHNT and CDR2 YENEEA. The CDR3 DNA reads TGTGCCAGCAGCACTAGGGGACTAGCGGGGGCAGATACGCAGTATTTT. Translation: CASSTRGLAGADTQYF. Looking up the rest from reference TRBV11-3 and TRBJ2-3 gives the full variable domain: EAGVVQSPRYKIIEKKQPVAFWCNPISGHNTLYWYLQNLGQGPELLIRYENEEAVDDSQLPKDRFSAERLKGVDSTLKIQPAELGDSAVYLCASSTRGLAGADTQYFGPGTRLTVL.

V usage is TRBV30 and J usage is TRBJ2-6; D remains unclear. The CDR3 runs to 13 residues. Deletions cut 1 base from V and 4 bases from J, with 5 bases between. Germline CDR1 reads GTSNPN; CDR2 reads SVGIG (reference sequence). CDR3 sequence (DNA): TGTGCCTGGAGTGGAGTCGGGGCCAACGTCCTGACTTTC. Amino acid sequence: CAWSGVGANVLTF. Looking up the rest from reference TRBV30 and TRBJ2-6 gives the full variable domain: SQTIHQWPATLVQPVGSPLSLECTVEGTSNPNLYWYRQAAGRGLQLLFYSVGIGQISSEVPQNLSASRPQDRQFILSSKKLLLSDSGFYLCAWSGVGANVLTFGAGSRLTVL.

The V and J genes are TRBV4-2 and TRBJ2-2; unclear D gene. Trimming removed 0 bases from V and 2 bases from J, with 10 bases in between. Per the germline V gene, CDR1 is LGHNA and CDR2 is YNFKEQ. The CDR3 covers 16 residues. The CDR3 region is CASSQEGTSNTGELFF. CDR3 DNA sequence: TGTGCCAGCAGCCAAGAGGGCACTTCTAACACCGGGGAGCTGTTTTTT.

The chain recombines TRBV21-1 with TRBJ1-5. TRBV21-1 is given as a pseudogene. This CDR3 contains 13 residues. The CDR3 DNA follows: TGTGCCAGCAGCAAAAAAGCGGATCAGCCCCAGCATTTT. Protein: CASSKKADQPQHF.

This chain joins TRBV5-1 and TRBJ1-5; TRBD1 matches at 7 bases. V was clipped by 5 bases and J by 7 bases; unmatched bases: 12. The CDR3 runs to 15 residues. Germline V gives CDR1 SGHRS, CDR2 YFSETQ. The CDR3: CASRPGPGGNQPQHF. In DNA, the CDR3 is TGCGCCAGCAGACCGGGGCCAGGGGGAAACCAGCCCCAGCATTTT.

The chain uses TRBV6-5 and TRBJ1-4; the D gene is possibly TRBD1 (5 bases). The CDR3 covers 15 residues. V lost 6 bases, J lost 8 bases, and 19 bases lay in between. Per the germline V gene, CDR1 is MNHEY and CDR2 is SVGAGI. The CDR3 is CASSDLGEVNEKLFF. In DNA, the CDR3 is TGTGCCAGCAGCGATCTAGGGGAGGTCAACGAAAAACTGTTTTTT.

V gene TRBV21-1 combines with J gene TRBJ2-7; the DNA was not compared with TRBD1, the D call given in the table. TRBV21-1 is tagged as a pseudogene. The CDR3 covers 13 residues. CDR3 residues: CASSKAQGYEQYF. CDR3 DNA: TGTGCCAGCAGCAAAGCACAGGGCTACGAGCAGTACTTC.

This chain links TRBV4-2 with TRBJ1-2; weak D call: TRBD1 (6 bases). Trimming removed 1 base from V and 13 bases from J, with 13 bases in between. CDR1 is LGHNA and CDR2 is YNFKEQ in the germline V gene. This CDR3 region has 12 residues. CDR3 DNA sequence: TGTGCCAGCAGCCAAGTTACAGGGTACCGCACCTTC. Protein product: CASSQVTGYRTF.

The gene calls are TRBV15 and TRBJ1-1; 8 nucleotides line up with TRBD1. The CDR3 loop spans 16 amino acids. Germline V gene sequence: CDR1 LNHNV, CDR2 YYDKDF (reference sequence). V lost 3 bases to trimming and J lost 3 bases; unmatched junction nucleotides: 9. In DNA form, the CDR3 reads TGTGCCACCAGCAGGCGGCAGGACAGGGTGGACACTGAAGCTTTCTTT. This translates into CATSRRQDRVDTEAFF.